The present TCR beta chain was sequenced within a study of CD8+CD57+ T cells in acquired aplastic anemia. Whole-study results and caveats: Patients did not significantly differ from controls in CD8+ Simpson's diversity.

This CDR3 has 11 amino acids. The V end lost 5 bases, the J end lost 4 bases, and 9 bases lay between the germline ends. Germline lookup yields CDR1 DFQATT and CDR2 SNEGSKA (reference sequence). Profiling of TCR beta VDJ combinations and CDR3 sequences used genomic DNA as template. TCRdb passed the reads through MiXCR, listing each CDR3 protein once. This repertoire shows about 400,000 distinct CDR3 sequences, 55% to 75% found once; its top ten account for approximately 4%. This clonotype was picked up one time. The antigen remains unidentified. The chain links TRBV20-1 to TRBJ2-7, with a tentative D call TRBD1 (7 bases). The receptor comes from a human donor in good health, serving as a control. The sequencing input was sorted CD4+, CD8+, or CD8+CD57+ T cells (not recorded which) from PBMCs. The CDR3: CSASGGYEQYF. The DNA for the CDR3 is TGCAGTGCTTCAGGGGGGTACGAGCAGTACTTC.